These 3 T cell receptor beta chains were sequenced from one sample in a study of cytomegalovirus exposure and HLA in healthy donors. Primers included in the PCR were 60 Vbeta and 13 Jbeta primers. Method: immunoSEQ multiplex PCR; TCRdb's copy keeps in-frame clones and lacks some. Among 150,000 to 200,000 clones, roughly 81% were seen once, and the ten largest hold roughly 4.4%. Sample: PBMCs. These receptors all stem from a woman between 18 and 30 years old in good health and CMV-seropositive.

The chain has TRBV15 and TRBJ2-7; TRBD1 matches at 7 bases. The length of the CDR3 is 17 residues. The V and J ends lost 2 bases and 5 bases, in that order; junction bases with no gene match: 15. CDR1 is LNHNV and CDR2 is YYDKDF in the germline V gene (reference sequence). The CDR3 reads CATSRPLYRDSDNEQYF. CDR3 in DNA: TGTGCCACCAGCAGACCCCTTTACCGGGACAGCGACAACGAGCAGTACTTC.

The gene calls are TRBV2 and TRBJ2-7; no clear D gene. This CDR3 has 14 amino acids. V shed 1 base and J shed 4 bases, with 11 bases lying between them. In germline, CDR1 is SNHLY, CDR2 FYNNEI. This CDR3 reads CASSEVTVPYEQYF. CDR3 sequence (DNA): TGTGCCAGCAGTGAAGTAACAGTGCCTTACGAGCAGTACTTC.

This chain uses TRBV15 with TRBJ1-6; TRBD1 might be the D (6 bases). The germline V gene encodes CDR1 LNHNV and CDR2 YYDKDF (reference sequence). The V end lost 6 bases, the J end lost 2 bases, and 20 bases lay between the germline ends. The CDR3 covers 18 residues. The chain's CDR3 is CATSLTQGIPTYNSPLHF. CDR3 nucleotide sequence: TGTGCCACCAGTCTGACTCAGGGGATACCAACCTATAATTCACCCCTCCACTTT.